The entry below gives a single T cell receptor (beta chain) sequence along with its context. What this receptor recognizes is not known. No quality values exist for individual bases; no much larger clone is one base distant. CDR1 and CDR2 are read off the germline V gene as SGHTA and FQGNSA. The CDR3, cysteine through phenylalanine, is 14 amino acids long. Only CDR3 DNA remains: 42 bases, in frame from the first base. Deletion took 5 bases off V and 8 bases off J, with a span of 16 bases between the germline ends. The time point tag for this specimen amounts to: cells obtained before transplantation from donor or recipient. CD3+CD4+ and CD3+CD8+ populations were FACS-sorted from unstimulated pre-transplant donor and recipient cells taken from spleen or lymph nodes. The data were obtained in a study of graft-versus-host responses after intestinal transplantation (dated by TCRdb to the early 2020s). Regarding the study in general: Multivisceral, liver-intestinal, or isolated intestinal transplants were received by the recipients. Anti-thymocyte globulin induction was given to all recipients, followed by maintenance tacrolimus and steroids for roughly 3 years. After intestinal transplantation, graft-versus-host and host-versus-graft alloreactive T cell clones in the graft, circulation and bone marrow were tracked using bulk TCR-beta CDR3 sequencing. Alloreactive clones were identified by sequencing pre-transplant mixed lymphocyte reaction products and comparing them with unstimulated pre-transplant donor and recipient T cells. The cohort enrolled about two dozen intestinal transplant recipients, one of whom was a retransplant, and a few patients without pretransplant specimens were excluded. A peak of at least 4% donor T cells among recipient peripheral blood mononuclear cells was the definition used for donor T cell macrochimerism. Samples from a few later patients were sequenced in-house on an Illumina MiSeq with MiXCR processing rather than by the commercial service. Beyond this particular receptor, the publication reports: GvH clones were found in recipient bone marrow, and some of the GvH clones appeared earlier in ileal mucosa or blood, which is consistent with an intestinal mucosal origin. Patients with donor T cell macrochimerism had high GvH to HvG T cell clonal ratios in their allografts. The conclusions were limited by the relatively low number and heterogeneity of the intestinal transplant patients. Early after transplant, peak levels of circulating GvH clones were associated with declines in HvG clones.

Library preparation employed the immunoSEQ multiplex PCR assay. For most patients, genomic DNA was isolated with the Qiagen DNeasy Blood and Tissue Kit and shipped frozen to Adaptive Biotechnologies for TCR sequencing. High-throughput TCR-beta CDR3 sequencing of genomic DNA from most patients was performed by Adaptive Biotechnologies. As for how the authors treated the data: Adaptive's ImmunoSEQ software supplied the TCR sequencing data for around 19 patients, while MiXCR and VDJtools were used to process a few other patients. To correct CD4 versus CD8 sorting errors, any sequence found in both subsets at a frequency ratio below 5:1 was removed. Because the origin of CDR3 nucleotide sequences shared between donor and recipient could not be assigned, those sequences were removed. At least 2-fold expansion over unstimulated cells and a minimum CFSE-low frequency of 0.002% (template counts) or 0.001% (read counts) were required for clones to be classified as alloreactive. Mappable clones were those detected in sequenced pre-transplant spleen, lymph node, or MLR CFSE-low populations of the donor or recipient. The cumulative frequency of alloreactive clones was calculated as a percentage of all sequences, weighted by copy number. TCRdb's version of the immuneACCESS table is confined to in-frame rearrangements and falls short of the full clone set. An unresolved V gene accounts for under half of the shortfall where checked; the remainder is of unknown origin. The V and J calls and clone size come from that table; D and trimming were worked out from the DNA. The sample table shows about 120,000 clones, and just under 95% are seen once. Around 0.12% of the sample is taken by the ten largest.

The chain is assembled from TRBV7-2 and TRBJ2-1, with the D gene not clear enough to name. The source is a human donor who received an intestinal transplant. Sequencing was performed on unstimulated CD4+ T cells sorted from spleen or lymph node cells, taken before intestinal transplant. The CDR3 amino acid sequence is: CASSPGPYTDEQFF. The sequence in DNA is TGTGCCAGCAGCCCCGGACCCTATACGGATGAGCAGTTCTTC.